The 21 T cell receptor beta chains listed next were all sequenced from one sample in a study of chemoradiotherapy in HPV16-positive cancers. Some clones are missing from TCRdb's copy, which holds only in-frame ones; the method was immunoSEQ multiplex PCR. The repertoire includes about 12,000 clones, approximately 87% of them detected once, and roughly 2.8% sits in the top ten. The sample consisted of blood, taken from a patient who underwent chemoradiotherapy. These receptors were collected from a human donor with HPV-associated anogenital cancer.

In this sample, this clone turned up once. V is TRBV9 and J is TRBJ2-7; 7 positions match TRBD1. V dropped 4 bases and J dropped 0; count of bases not matched to a gene: 4. The CDR3 is 14 amino acids. Germline CDR1 reads SGDLS; CDR2 reads YYNGEE. CDR3 DNA: TGTGCCAGCAGCAAGACAGGGACCTCCTACGAGCAGTACTTC. It translates to CASSKTGTSYEQYF.

This rearrangement joins TRBV7-9 to TRBJ2-7, with D possibly TRBD1 on 5 matching bases. V was shortened by 4 bases and J by 7 bases, with 11 bases between the two germline ends. CDR3 length: 12 amino acids. The germline V gene encodes CDR1 SEHNR and CDR2 FQNEAQ (reference sequence). The CDR3 region has the DNA TGTGCCAGCAGCTCTCAGGGTTGGGAGCAGTACTTC. Amino acids: CASSSQGWEQYF.

This clone was recorded a few times. The CDR3: CASGGPIGNTEAFF. CDR3 coding DNA: TGTGCCAGCGGGGGGCCAATTGGGAACACTGAAGCTTTCTTT. J is TRBJ1-1 and V is TRBV9, with TRBD1 as a possible D gene (6 bases). The germline V gene has CDR1 SGDLS and CDR2 YYNGEE. The CDR3 loop spans 14 amino acids. V lost 7 bases and J 1 base, leaving 14 bases between the germline ends.

This rearrangement joins TRBV5-1 to TRBJ2-1, with D maybe TRBD2 (5 bases). The V gene's germline CDR1 is SGHRS and CDR2 YFSETQ. With 0 bases removed from V and 2 bases from J, the gap between germline ends came to 6 bases. The CDR3 runs to 14 residues. The CDR3 DNA follows: TGCGCCAGCAGCTTGGAGGGAGCCTACAATGAGCAGTTCTTC. Translating it yields CASSLEGAYNEQFF.

This clone has just a few counts. The chain recombines TRBV25-1 with TRBJ1-5, with D unclear. CDR1 is MGHDK, CDR2 SYGVNS, per germline. The CDR3 is 12 residues long. V was shortened by 4 bases and J by 4 bases, with 5 bases between the two germline ends. The CDR3 DNA sequence: TGTGCCAGCAGTGTTGGGAATCAGCCCCAGCATTTT. This gives the protein CASSVGNQPQHF.

The chain is built from TRBV7-9 and TRBJ1-5; the D gene is possibly TRBD1 (5 bases). The CDR3 runs 13 residues. CDR1 and CDR2 (germline): SEHNR, FQNEAQ (reference sequence). V was cut by 4 bases and J by 8 bases, with 12 bases left in between. CDR3 protein: CASSYGHSEPQHF. In DNA form, the CDR3 reads TGTGCCAGCAGCTACGGACATTCGGAGCCCCAGCATTTT.

V gene TRBV5-4 combines with J gene TRBJ1-2, with TRBD1 matching 9 bases. V trimming: 0 bases; J trimming: 7 bases; junction bases outside the gene matches: 16. Germline CDR1 is SGHNT and CDR2 is YYREEE (reference sequence). CDR3 length equals 18 residues. Here the CDR3 DNA reads TGTGCCAGCAGCTTGGCGGGGCAAGGGACAGGGCCTCGGGGTGGCTACACCTTC. The encoded protein is CASSLAGQGTGPRGGYTF. Combining the CDR3 with reference TRBV5-4 and TRBJ1-2 gives the whole variable domain ETGVTQSPTHLIKTRGQQVTLRCSSQSGHNTVSWYQQALGQGPQFIFQYYREEENGRGNFPPRFSGLQFPNYSSELNVNALELDDSALYLCASSLAGQGTGPRGGYTFGSGTRLTVV.

This sequence joins TRBV7-8 and TRBJ2-7; D is perhaps TRBD1 (5 bases). The germline V and J ends were trimmed by 0 bases and 0 bases, with 12 bases remaining between them. The CDR3 has 16 residues. Germline V CDR1 and CDR2: SGHVS, FQNEAQ. This chain's CDR3 is CASSLAQGKPSYEQYF. For the CDR3, the DNA is TGTGCCAGCAGCTTAGCCCAGGGAAAGCCCTCCTACGAGCAGTACTTC.

This sequence joins TRBV7-9 and TRBJ1-4; D ambiguous. The CDR3 is 14 amino acids. Per germline, CDR1 SEHNR and CDR2 FQNEAQ (reference sequence). The V and J ends lost 5 bases and 3 bases respectively, with 10 bases between them. The CDR3 DNA follows: TGTGCCAGCAGCATGCCTGAATCTAATGAAAAACTGTTTTTT. As protein: CASSMPESNEKLFF.

This rearrangement joins TRBV13 to TRBJ2-7; D is undetermined. The CDR3 consists of 11 residues. Germline CDR1 is PRHDT and CDR2 is FYEKMQ (reference sequence). V was shortened by 1 base and J by 7 bases, with 5 bases between the two germline ends. CDR3 bases: TGTGCCAGCAGCTTAGCGGGTGAGCAGTACTTC. Its translation: CASSLAGEQYF.

This chain joins TRBV6-6 and TRBJ2-7, with D perhaps given as TRBD1 or TRBD2 (5 bases each). Germline V lookup: CDR1 MNHNY, CDR2 SVGAGI (reference sequence). The CDR3 spans 15 residues. V dropped 5 bases and J dropped 2 bases, with 16 bases sitting between them. The CDR3 here is CASSTSGTTAYEQYF. The CDR3 DNA sequence: TGTGCCAGCAGTACCTCCGGGACGACCGCCTACGAGCAGTACTTC.

This chain joins TRBV5-1 and TRBJ2-3; TRBD2 aligns across 7 bases. J was trimmed by 2 bases and V by 2 bases; bases with no gene match: 5. CDR3 length: 15 amino acids. Germline CDR1 SGHRS, CDR2 YFSETQ. CDR3 in amino acids: CASSLTSENTDTQYF. The DNA of the CDR3 is TGCGCCAGCAGCTTAACTAGCGAAAACACAGATACGCAGTATTTT.

CDR3 nucleotides: TGTGCCAGCACACTAGCGGGGGGGCCAACAGATACGCAGTATTTT. Translated, it gives CASTLAGGPTDTQYF. V usage is TRBV6-6 and J usage is TRBJ2-3, with TRBD2 matching over 13 bases. With V trimmed by 7 bases and J by 3 bases, 4 bases remained unmatched. There are 15 residues in the CDR3. Germline CDR1 and CDR2: MNHNY and SVGAGI (reference sequence).

The V gene is TRBV7-9, the J gene TRBJ2-6, with D unresolved. The CDR3 length is 15 residues. Between the trimmed V and J ends, which lost 5 bases and 2 bases, there was a span of 10 bases. Germline V gene lookup returns CDR1 SEHNR and CDR2 FQNEAQ (reference sequence). CDR3 protein: CASSPLVAGANVLTF. The CDR3 DNA reads TGTGCCAGCAGCCCTCTCGTGGCTGGGGCCAACGTCCTGACTTTC.

The chain combines TRBV18 with TRBJ1-2; 9 bases map to TRBD1. This CDR3 comprises 14 residues. V was pared by 4 bases and J by 13 bases, with 13 bases of the junction left unmatched. The V gene's germline CDR1 is KGHSH and CDR2 LQKENI. CDR3 loop: CASSLGQGSRCCTF. The CDR3 bases are TGTGCCAGCTCACTCGGACAGGGGAGTCGGTGTTGCACCTTC.

This clone was found once. This chain joins TRBV27 and TRBJ1-1; D remains unclear. V lost 2 bases and J 5 bases, leaving 9 bases between the germline ends. Looked up from germline, CDR1 is MNHEY and CDR2 is SMNVEV (reference sequence). The CDR3 is 13 residues long. In DNA, the CDR3 is TGTGCCAGCAGTTTAAATAAGATTACTGAAGCTTTCTTT. As protein: CASSLNKITEAFF.

The chain recombines TRBV29-1 with TRBJ1-2, with D maybe TRBD1 (5 bases). The germline CDR1 and CDR2 sequences are SQVTM and ANQGSEA. CDR3 length equals 12 residues. Trimming stripped 6 bases from V and 3 bases from J, with 11 bases between. CDR3 protein: CSVRGTDYGYTF. The CDR3 DNA reads as TGCAGCGTGAGGGGAACGGACTATGGCTACACCTTC. The variable domain in full, completed from reference TRBV29-1 and TRBJ1-2, reads SAVISQKPSRDICQRGTSLTIQCQVDSQVTMMFWYRQQPGQSLTLIATANQGSEATYESGFVIDKFPISRPNLTFSTLTVSNMSPEDSSIYLCSVRGTDYGYTFGSGTRLTVV.

The V gene is TRBV5-6, the J gene TRBJ2-5; D gene ambiguous. There are 14 residues in the CDR3. V was clipped by 1 base and J by 5 bases, with 12 bases between them. Per the germline V gene, CDR1 is SGHDT and CDR2 is YYEEEE. The CDR3 bases are TGTGCCAGCAGCTTGAGTAGCCCTGGGGAGACCCAGTACTTC. This gives the protein CASSLSSPGETQYF. The full variable domain, with the rest looked up from reference TRBV5-6 and TRBJ2-5, is DAGVTQSPTHLIKTRGQQVTLRCSPKSGHDTVSWYQQALGQGPQFIFQYYEEEERQRGNFPDRFSGHQFPNYSSELNVNALLLGDSALYLCASSLSSPGETQYFGPGTRLLVL.

The chain uses TRBV5-1 and TRBJ2-3; 8 bases line up with TRBD1. J gave up 5 bases and V 0 bases, and 8 bases lay outside the gene matches. This CDR3 has 16 amino acids. CDR1 and CDR2 from the germline V gene are SGHRS and YFSETQ. Here the CDR3 reads CASSLGDGQGLDTQYF. The CDR3 DNA is TGCGCCAGCAGCTTGGGGGACGGACAGGGATTAGATACGCAGTATTTT.

This chain uses TRBV15 with TRBJ2-2, with D tentatively TRBD1 (5 bases). V gave up 5 bases and J gave up 5 bases, with 12 bases separating them. The CDR3 has 14 amino acids. CDR1 is LNHNV and CDR2 is YYDKDF in the germline V gene (reference sequence). In nucleotides, the CDR3 is TGTGCCACCAGCGGGGATAGGGGAACCGGGGAGCTGTTTTTT. Its protein is CATSGDRGTGELFF.

The chain recombines TRBV7-3 with TRBJ1-1; D unresolved. Germline assignment: CDR1 SGHTA and CDR2 FQGTGA. The CDR3 length is 13 residues. Trimming left V 2 bases short and J 1 base short, with 5 bases between. CDR3 DNA: TGTGCCAGCAGCTTAGCGGGGAACACTGAAGCTTTCTTT. Residues: CASSLAGNTEAFF.